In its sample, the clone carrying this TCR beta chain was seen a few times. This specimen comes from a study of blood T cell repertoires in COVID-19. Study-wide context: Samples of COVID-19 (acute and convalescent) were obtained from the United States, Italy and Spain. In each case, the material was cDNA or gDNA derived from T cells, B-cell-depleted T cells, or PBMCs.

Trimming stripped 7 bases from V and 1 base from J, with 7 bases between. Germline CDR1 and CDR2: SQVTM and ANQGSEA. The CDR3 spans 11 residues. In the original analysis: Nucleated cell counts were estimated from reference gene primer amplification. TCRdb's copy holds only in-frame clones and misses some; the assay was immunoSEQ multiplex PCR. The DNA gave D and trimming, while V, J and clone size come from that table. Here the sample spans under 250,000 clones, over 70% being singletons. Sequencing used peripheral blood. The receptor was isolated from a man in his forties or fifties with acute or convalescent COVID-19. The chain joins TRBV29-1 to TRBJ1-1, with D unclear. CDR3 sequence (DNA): TGCAGCGCGTGTCAGAACACTGAAGCTTTCTTT. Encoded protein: CSACQNTEAFF.